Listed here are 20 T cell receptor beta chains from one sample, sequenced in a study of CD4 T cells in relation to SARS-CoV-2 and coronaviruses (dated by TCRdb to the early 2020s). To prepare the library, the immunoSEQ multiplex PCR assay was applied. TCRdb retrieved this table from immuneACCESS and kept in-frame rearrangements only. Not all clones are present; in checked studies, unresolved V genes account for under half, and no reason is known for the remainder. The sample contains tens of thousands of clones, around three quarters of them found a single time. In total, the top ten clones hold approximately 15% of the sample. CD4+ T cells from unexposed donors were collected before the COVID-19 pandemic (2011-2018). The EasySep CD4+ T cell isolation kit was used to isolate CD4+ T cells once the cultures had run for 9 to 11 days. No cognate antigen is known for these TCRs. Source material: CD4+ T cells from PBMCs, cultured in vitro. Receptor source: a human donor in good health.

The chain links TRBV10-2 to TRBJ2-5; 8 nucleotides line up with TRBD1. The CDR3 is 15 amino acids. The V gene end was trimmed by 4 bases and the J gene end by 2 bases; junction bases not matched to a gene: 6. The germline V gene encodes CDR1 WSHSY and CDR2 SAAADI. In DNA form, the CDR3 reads TGCGCCAGCAGTGGTTTAACAGGGGGACAAGAGACCCAGTACTTC. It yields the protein CASSGLTGGQETQYF.

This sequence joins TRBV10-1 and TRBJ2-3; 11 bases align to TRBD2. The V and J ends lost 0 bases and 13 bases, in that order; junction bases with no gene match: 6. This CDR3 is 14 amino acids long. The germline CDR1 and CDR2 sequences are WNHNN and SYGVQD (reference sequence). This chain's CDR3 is CASSESMSSGRKYF. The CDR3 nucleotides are TGCGCCAGCAGTGAGTCGATGTCTAGCGGGAGGAAGTATTTT.

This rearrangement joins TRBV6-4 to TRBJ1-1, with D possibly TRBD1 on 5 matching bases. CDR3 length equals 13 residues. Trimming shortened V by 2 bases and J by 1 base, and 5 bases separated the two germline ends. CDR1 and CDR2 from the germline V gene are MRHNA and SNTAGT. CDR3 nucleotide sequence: TGTGCCAGCAGTGACGGGGCGAACACTGAAGCTTTCTTT. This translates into CASSDGANTEAFF.

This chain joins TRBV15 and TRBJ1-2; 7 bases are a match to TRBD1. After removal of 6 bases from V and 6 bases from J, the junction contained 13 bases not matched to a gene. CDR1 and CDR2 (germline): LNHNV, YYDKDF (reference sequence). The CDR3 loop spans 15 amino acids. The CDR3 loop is CATRGIQGGYDGYTF. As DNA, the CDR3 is TGTGCCACCAGGGGAATCCAGGGGGGTTACGATGGCTACACCTTC.

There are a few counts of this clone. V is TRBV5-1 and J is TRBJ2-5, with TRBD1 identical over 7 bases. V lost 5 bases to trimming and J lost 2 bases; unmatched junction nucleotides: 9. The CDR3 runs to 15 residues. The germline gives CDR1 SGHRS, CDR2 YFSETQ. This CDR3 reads CASSMQRTGQETQYF. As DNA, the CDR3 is TGCGCCAGCAGTATGCAGAGGACAGGACAAGAGACCCAGTACTTC.

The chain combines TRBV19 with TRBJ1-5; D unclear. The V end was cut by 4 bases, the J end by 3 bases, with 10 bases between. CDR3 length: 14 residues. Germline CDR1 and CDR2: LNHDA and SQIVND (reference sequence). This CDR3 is CASSKTHANQPQHF. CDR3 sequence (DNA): TGTGCCAGTAGTAAGACACACGCCAATCAGCCCCAGCATTTT.

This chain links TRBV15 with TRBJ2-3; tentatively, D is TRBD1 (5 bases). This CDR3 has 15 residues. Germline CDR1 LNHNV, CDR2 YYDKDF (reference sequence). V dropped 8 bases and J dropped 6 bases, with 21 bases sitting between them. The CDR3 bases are TGTGCCACCGGCCTTACAGGACAACTGCGGGATACGCAGTATTTT. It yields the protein CATGLTGQLRDTQYF.

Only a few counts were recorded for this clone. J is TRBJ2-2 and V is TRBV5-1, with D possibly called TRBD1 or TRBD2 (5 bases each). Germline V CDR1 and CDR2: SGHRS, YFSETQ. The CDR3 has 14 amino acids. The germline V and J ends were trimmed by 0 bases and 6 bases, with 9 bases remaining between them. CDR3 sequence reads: CASSLAGPAGELFF. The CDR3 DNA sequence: TGCGCCAGCAGCTTGGCGGGGCCCGCCGGGGAGCTGTTTTTT.

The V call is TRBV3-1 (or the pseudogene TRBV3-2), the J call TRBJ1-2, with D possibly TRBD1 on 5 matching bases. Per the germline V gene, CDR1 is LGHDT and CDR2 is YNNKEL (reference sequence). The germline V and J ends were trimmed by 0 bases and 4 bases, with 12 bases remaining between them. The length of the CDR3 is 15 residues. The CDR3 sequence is CASSQDRTGPYGYTF. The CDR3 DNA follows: TGTGCCAGCAGCCAAGATCGTACAGGACCCTATGGCTACACCTTC.

For the CDR3, the DNA is TGTGCCAGCAGCCAAAGGCCTAGCGGGATTTCCCGGTTCTTC. Translated, it gives CASSQRPSGISRFF. This sequence joins TRBV3-1 (or the pseudogene TRBV3-2) and TRBJ2-1; 9 bases agree with TRBD2. Trimming at V came to 2 bases and at J to 15 bases, leaving 11 bases not matched to a gene. CDR1 is LGHDT and CDR2 is YNNKEL in the germline V gene (reference sequence). The CDR3 extends over 14 amino acids.

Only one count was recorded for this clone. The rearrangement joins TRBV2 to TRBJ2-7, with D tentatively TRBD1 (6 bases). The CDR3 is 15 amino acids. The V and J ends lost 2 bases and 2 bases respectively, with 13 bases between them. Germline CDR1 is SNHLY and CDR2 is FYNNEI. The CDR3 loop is CASSENRDRTYEQYF. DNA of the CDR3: TGTGCCAGCAGTGAAAACAGGGACCGAACCTACGAGCAGTACTTC. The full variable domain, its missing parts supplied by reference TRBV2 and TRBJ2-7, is EPEVTQTPSHQVTQMGQEVILRCVPISNHLYFYWYRQILGQKVEFLVSFYNNEISEKSEIFDDQFSVERPDGSNFTLKIRSTKLEDSAMYFCASSENRDRTYEQYFGPGTRLTVT.

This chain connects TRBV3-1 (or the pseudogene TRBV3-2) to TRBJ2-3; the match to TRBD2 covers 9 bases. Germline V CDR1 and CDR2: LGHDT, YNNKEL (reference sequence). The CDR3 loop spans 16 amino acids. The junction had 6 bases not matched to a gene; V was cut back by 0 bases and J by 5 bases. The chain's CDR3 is CASSQDKGLAGDTQYF. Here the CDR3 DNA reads TGTGCCAGCAGCCAAGATAAGGGACTAGCTGGAGATACGCAGTATTTT.

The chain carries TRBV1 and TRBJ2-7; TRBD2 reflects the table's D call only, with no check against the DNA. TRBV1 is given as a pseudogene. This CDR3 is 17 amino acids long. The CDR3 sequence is CTSSQGIGLAGDYEQYF. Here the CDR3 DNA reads TGCACCAGCAGCCAAGGAATAGGACTAGCGGGAGATTACGAGCAGTACTTC.

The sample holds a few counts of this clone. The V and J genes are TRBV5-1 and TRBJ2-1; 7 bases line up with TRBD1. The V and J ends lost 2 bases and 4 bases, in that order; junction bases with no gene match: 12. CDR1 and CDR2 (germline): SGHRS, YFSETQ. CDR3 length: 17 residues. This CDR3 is CASSFMGVQGVYNEQFF. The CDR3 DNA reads TGCGCCAGCAGCTTTATGGGAGTTCAGGGGGTTTACAATGAGCAGTTCTTC. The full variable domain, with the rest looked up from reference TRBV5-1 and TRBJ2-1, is KAGVTQTPRYLIKTRGQQVTLSCSPISGHRSVSWYQQTPGQGLQFLFEYFSETQRNKGNFPGRFSGRQFSNSRSEMNVSTLELGDSALYLCASSFMGVQGVYNEQFFGPGTRLTVL.

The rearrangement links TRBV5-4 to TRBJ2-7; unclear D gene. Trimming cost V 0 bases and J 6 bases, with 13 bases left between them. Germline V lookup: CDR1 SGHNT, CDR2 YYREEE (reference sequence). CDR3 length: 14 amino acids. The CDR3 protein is CASSLAGVAGEQYF. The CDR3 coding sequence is TGTGCCAGCAGCTTGGCCGGAGTAGCCGGCGAGCAGTACTTC. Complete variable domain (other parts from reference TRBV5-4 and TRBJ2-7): ETGVTQSPTHLIKTRGQQVTLRCSSQSGHNTVSWYQQALGQGPQFIFQYYREEENGRGNFPPRFSGLQFPNYSSELNVNALELDDSALYLCASSLAGVAGEQYFGPGTRLTVT.

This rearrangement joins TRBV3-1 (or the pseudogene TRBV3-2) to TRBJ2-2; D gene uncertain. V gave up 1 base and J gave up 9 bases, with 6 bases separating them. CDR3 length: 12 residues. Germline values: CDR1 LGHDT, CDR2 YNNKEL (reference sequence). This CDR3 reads CASSQGYRELFF. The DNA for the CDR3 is TGTGCCAGCAGCCAAGGATACAGGGAGCTGTTTTTT.

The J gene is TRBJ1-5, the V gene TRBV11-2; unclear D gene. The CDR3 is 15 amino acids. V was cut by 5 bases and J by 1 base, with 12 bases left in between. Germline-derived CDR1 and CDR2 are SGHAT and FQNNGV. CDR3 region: CASSKDLGSNQPQHF. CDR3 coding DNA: TGTGCCAGCAGCAAGGACCTGGGAAGCAATCAGCCCCAGCATTTT.

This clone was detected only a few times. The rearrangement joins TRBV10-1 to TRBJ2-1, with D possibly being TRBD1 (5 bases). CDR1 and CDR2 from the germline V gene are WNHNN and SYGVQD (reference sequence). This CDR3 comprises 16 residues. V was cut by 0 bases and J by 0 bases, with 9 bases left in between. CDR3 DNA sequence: TGCGCCAGCAGTGAGTCAGGGGCTAGCTCCTACAATGAGCAGTTCTTC. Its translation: CASSESGASSYNEQFF.

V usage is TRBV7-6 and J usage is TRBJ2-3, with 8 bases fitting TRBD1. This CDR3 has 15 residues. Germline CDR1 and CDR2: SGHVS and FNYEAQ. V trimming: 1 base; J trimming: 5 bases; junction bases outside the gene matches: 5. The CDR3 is CASSLGAGGRDTQYF. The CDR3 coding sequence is TGTGCCAGCAGCTTAGGGGCAGGGGGCAGAGATACGCAGTATTTT. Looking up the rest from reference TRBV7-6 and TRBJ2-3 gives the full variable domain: GAGVSQSPRYKVTKRGQDVALRCDPISGHVSLYWYRQALGQGPEFLTYFNYEAQQDKSGLPNDRFSAERPEGSISTLTIQRTEQRDSAMYRCASSLGAGGRDTQYFGPGTRLTVL.

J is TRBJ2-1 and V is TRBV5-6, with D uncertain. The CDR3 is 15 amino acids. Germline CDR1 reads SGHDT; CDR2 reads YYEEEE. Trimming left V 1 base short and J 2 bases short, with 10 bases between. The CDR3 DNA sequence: TGTGCCAGCAGCTTGTCGGGTCGGGCCTACAATGAGCAGTTCTTC. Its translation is CASSLSGRAYNEQFF.